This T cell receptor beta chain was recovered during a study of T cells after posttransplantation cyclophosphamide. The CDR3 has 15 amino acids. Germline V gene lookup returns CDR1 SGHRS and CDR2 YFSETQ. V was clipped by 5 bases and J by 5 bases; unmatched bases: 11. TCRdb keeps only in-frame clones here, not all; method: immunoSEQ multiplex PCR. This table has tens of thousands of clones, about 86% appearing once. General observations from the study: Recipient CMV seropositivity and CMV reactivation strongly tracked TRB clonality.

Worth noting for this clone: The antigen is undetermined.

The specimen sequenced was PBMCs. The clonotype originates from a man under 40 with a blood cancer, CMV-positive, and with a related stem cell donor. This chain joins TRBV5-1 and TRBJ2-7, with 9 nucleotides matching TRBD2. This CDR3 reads CASRVVAGASHEQYF. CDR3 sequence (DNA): TGCGCCAGCAGGGTGGTAGCGGGAGCTTCCCACGAGCAGTACTTC.